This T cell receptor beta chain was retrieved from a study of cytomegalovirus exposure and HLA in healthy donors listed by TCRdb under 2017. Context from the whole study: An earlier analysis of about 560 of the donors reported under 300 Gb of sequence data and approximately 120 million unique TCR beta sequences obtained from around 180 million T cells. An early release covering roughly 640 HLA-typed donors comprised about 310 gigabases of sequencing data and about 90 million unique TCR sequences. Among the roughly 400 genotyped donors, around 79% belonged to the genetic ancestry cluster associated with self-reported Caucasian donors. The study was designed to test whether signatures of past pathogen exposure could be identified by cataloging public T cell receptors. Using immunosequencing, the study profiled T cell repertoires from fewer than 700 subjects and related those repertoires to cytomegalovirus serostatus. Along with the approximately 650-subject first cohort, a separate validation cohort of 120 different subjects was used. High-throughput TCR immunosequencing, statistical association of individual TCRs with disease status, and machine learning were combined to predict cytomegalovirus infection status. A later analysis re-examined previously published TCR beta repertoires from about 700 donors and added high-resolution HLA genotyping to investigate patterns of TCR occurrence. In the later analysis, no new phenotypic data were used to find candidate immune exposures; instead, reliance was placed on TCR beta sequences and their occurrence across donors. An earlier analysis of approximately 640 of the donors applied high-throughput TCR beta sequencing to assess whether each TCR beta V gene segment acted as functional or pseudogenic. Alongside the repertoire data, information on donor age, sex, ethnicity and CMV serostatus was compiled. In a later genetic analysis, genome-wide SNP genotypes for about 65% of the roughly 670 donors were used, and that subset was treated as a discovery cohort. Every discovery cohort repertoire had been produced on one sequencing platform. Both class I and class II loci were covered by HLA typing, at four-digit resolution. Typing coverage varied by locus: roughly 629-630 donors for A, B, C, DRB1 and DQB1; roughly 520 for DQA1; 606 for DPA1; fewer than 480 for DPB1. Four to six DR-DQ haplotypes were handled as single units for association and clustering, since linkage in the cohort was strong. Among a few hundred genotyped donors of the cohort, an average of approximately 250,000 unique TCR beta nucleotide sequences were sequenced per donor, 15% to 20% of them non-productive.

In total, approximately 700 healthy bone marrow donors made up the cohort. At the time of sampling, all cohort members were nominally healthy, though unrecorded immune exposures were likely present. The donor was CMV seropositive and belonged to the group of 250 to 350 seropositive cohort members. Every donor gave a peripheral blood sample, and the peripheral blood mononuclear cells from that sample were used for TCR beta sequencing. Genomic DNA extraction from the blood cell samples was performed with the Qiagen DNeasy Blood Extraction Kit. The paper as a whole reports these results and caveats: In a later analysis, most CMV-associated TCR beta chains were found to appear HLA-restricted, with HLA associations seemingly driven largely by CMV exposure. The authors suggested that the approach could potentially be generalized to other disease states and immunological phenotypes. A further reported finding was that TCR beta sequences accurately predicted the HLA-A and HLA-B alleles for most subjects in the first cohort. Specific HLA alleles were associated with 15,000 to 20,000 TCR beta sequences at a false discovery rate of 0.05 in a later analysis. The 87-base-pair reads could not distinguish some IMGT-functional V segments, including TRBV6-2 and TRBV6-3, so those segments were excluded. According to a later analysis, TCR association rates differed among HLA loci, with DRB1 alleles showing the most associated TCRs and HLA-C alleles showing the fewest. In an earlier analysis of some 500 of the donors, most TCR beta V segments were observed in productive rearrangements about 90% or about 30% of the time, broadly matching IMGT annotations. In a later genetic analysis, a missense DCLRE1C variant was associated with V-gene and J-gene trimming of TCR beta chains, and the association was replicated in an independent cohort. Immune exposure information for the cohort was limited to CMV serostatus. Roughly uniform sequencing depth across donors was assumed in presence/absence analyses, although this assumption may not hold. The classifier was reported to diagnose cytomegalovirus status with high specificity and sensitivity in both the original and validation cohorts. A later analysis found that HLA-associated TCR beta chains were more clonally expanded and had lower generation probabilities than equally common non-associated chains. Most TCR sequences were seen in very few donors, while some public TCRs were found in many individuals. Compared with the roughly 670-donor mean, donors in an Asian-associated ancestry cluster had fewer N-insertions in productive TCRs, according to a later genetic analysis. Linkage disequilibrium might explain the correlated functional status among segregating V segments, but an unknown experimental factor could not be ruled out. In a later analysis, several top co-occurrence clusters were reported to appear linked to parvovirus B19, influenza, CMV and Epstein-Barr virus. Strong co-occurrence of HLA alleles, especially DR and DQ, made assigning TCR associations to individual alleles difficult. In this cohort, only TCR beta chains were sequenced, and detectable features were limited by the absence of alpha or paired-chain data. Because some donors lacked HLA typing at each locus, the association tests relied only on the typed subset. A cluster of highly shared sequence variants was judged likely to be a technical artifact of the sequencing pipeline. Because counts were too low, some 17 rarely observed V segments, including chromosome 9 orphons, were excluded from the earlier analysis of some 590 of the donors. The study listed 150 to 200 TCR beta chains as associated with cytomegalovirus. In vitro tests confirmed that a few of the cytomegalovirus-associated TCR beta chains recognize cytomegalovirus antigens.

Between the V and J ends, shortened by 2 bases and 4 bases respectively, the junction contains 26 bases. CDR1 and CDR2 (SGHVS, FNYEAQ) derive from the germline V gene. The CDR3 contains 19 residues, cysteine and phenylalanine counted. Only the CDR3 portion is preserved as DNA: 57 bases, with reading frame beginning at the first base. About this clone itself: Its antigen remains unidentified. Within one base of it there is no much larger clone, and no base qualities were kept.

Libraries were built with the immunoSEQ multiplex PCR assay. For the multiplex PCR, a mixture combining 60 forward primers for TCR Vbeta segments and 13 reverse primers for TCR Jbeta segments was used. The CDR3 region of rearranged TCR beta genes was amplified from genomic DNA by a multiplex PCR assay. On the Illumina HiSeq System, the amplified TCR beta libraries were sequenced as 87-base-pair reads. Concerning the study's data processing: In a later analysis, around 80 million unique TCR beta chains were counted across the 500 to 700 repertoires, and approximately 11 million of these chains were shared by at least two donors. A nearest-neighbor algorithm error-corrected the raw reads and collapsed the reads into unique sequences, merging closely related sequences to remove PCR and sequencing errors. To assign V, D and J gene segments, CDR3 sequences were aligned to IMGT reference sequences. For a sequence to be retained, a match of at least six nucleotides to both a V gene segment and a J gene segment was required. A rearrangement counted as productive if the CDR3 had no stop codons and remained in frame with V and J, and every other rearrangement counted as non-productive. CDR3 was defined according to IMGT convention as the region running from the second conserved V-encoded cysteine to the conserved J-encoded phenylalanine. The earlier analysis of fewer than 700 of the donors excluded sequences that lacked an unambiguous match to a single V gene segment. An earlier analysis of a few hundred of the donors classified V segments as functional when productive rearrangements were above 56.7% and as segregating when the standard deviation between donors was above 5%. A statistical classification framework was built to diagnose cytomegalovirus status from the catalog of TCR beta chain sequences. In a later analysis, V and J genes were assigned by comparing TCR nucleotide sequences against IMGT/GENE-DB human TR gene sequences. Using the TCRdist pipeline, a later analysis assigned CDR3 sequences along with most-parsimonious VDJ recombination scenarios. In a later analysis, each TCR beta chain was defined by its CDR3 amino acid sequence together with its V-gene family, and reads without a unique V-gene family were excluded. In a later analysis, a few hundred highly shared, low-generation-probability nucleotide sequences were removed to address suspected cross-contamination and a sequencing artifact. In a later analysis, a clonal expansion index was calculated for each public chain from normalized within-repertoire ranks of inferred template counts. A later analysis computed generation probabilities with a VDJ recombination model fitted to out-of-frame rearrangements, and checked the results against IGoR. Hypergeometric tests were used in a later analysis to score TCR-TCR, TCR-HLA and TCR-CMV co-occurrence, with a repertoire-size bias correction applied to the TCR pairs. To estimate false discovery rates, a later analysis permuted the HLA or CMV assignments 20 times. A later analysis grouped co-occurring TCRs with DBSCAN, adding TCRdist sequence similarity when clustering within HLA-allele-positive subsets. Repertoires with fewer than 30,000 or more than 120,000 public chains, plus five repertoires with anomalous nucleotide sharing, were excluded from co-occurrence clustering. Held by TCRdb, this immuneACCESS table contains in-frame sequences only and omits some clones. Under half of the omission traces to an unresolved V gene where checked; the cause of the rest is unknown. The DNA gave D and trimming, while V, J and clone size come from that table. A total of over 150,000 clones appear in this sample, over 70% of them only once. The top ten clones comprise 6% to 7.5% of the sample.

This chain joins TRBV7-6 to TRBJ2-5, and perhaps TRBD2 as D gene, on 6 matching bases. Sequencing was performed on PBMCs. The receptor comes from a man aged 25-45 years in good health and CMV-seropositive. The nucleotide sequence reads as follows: TGTGCCAGCAGCTTAAGTTTTTTGGGTTGGACTATGCGGCGAGAGACCCAGTACTTC. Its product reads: CASSLSFLGWTMRRETQYF.